The sequence of this TCR beta chain was determined in a study of CD8+ T cells in alopecia areata (dated by TCRdb to 2017 to 2018). Study-wide context: The treated patients, all with moderate-to-severe alopecia areata, were enrolled in an open-label pilot trial of oral tofacitinib given at 5 to 10 mg twice daily. To study T cell clonal expansion in alopecia areata, the researchers applied high-throughput TCRbeta sequencing to both the C3H/HeJ mouse model and human patients. Tofacitinib-treated patients had biopsies at baseline and at 4 and 24 weeks of treatment, with a later scalp biopsy in several patients. Clonality in the scalp was compared among normal scalp (n=4), patchy alopecia areata scalp (n=8), and alopecia totalis/universalis scalp (n=8). RNA was extracted with the PAXgene miRNA kit for fixed scalp, the miRNeasy kit for PBMCs, and the RNeasy kit for mouse skin. Tofacitinib was given for 6 to 18 months, followed by 6 months of follow-up off drug to assess delayed response and recurrence. TCRbeta CDR3 regions were amplified by immunoSEQ multiplex PCR using 35 Vbeta forward and 13 Jbeta reverse primers. Human TCRbeta sequencing covered scalp tissue and sorted CD4+ and CD8+ peripheral blood T cells from patchy and totalis/universalis alopecia areata patients and healthy controls. The study at large found these results: Resident alphabeta T cells in normal human skin are also sequenced, complicating scalp TCR repertoire analysis, unlike mouse skin dominated by gammadelta T cells. Higher clonality and more expanded CD8+ clones were observed in lesional scalp than in normal scalp, particularly in alopecia totalis/universalis, a finding suggestive of antigenic drive. Shared TCR sequences between patients were less evident than in mice, which may be partly attributable to HLA diversity in the patient population.

The time point label, read with the paper, signifies: baseline before oral tofacitinib. Peripheral blood and lesional scalp punch biopsies were obtained from patients with alopecia areata. PBMCs were isolated by density centrifugation and stained for CD3, CD4 and CD8, and CD4+ and CD8+ T cells were sorted on a FACSAria. CDR1 is given as LNHDA and CDR2 as SQIVND, both from the germline V gene (reference sequence). The CDR3, from cysteine to phenylalanine, totals 14 residues. The sequence is cut down to CDR3 DNA, 42 bases in frame from base 1. V has 5 bases trimmed and J has 2 bases trimmed; junction bases matching no gene number 4. The protocol used for the library was the immunoSEQ multiplex PCR assay. RNA was extracted from all samples and reverse transcribed into cDNA, which served as template for TCR sequencing. SuperScript III was used for first-strand cDNA synthesis, primed with a 2:1 mix of oligo-dT and random hexamers. Amplification bias was assessed with a synthetic immune receptor repertoire, and residual bias was removed computationally. Per the original workflow: Raw reads were preprocessed to remove errors, and CDR3 was defined according to IMGT conventions as the region from the conserved cysteine to phenylalanine. To get clonality, Shannon entropy was normalized by log2 of the number of productive unique TCRs and the result was subtracted from 1. Scalp TCRbeta sequences were cross-referenced with sorted blood CD4 and CD8 repertoires so that the CD4 or CD8 identity of scalp clones could be inferred. Held by TCRdb, this immuneACCESS table contains in-frame sequences only and omits some clones. Under half of the omission traces to an unresolved V gene where checked; the cause of the rest is unknown. V, J and clone size derive from that table, while D and trimming were established from the DNA sequence. For this sample there are approximately 54,000 clones; 95% to 97% appear just once. The ten top clones hold under 30% of the sample.

With regard to this clone: There is no known antigen for this receptor. Base qualities are not at hand, and no much larger clone is one base apart.

The receptor comes from a human donor with alopecia areata. The sequencing here drew on CD8+ T cells sorted from blood, taken at week 0. The chain employs TRBV19 and TRBJ2-7; a stretch of 9 junction bases matches TRBD1. CDR3 sequence: CASSVGTGPYEQYF. The sequenced DNA: TGTGCCAGTAGTGTGGGGACAGGGCCCTACGAGCAGTACTTC.